This entry lists 3 T cell receptor beta chains sequenced from one sample in a study of beta chain features in type 1 diabetes. Study conclusions and caveats: All four CD4+ subsets of Type 1 diabetes patients contained TCRB CDR3s that were moderately but significantly shorter.

Their recognized antigens are unknown. Sequencing targeted expressed TCRB transcripts, as all isolated RNA had been reverse transcribed. Clones were read by immunoSEQ multiplex PCR, and TCRdb kept only the in-frame ones, dropping some. The table includes 550,000 to 850,000 clones, 10% to 15% detected once. Sequencing was performed on naive CD4+ T cells from blood. These receptors all stem from a man between 18 and 35 years old with type 1 diabetes.

This clone was seen a few times. This chain uses TRBV30 with TRBJ1-5, with 9 bases identical to TRBD1. The germline V gene has CDR1 GTSNPN and CDR2 SVGIG (reference sequence). CDR3 length equals 16 residues. After removal of 3 bases from V and 1 base from J, the junction contained 7 bases not matched to a gene. CDR3 nucleotide sequence: TGTGCCTGGAGGGGCCGGGACAGGGTGAGCAATCAGCCCCAGCATTTT. This sequence encodes CAWRGRDRVSNQPQHF.

The CDR3 sequence is CASHPTREEKLFF. Written as DNA, the CDR3 is TGTGCCAGCCACCCAACTCGCGAGGAAAAACTGTTTTTT. The chain combines TRBV2 with TRBJ1-4; D gene ambiguous. V gave up 8 bases and J gave up 8 bases, with 15 bases separating them. Germline V gene sequence: CDR1 SNHLY, CDR2 FYNNEI. CDR3 size: 13 residues.

This clone was counted only a few times. V gene TRBV6-5 combines with J gene TRBJ2-3; weak D call: TRBD1 (5 bases). V lost 6 bases to trimming and J lost 4 bases, with 17 bases between them. Germline CDR1 is MNHEY and CDR2 is SVGAGI. The CDR3 runs to 15 residues. The CDR3 DNA is TGTGCCAGCAGCCCTAGGGGAAGAAGGGCAGATACGCAGTATTTT. Protein sequence: CASSPRGRRADTQYF.